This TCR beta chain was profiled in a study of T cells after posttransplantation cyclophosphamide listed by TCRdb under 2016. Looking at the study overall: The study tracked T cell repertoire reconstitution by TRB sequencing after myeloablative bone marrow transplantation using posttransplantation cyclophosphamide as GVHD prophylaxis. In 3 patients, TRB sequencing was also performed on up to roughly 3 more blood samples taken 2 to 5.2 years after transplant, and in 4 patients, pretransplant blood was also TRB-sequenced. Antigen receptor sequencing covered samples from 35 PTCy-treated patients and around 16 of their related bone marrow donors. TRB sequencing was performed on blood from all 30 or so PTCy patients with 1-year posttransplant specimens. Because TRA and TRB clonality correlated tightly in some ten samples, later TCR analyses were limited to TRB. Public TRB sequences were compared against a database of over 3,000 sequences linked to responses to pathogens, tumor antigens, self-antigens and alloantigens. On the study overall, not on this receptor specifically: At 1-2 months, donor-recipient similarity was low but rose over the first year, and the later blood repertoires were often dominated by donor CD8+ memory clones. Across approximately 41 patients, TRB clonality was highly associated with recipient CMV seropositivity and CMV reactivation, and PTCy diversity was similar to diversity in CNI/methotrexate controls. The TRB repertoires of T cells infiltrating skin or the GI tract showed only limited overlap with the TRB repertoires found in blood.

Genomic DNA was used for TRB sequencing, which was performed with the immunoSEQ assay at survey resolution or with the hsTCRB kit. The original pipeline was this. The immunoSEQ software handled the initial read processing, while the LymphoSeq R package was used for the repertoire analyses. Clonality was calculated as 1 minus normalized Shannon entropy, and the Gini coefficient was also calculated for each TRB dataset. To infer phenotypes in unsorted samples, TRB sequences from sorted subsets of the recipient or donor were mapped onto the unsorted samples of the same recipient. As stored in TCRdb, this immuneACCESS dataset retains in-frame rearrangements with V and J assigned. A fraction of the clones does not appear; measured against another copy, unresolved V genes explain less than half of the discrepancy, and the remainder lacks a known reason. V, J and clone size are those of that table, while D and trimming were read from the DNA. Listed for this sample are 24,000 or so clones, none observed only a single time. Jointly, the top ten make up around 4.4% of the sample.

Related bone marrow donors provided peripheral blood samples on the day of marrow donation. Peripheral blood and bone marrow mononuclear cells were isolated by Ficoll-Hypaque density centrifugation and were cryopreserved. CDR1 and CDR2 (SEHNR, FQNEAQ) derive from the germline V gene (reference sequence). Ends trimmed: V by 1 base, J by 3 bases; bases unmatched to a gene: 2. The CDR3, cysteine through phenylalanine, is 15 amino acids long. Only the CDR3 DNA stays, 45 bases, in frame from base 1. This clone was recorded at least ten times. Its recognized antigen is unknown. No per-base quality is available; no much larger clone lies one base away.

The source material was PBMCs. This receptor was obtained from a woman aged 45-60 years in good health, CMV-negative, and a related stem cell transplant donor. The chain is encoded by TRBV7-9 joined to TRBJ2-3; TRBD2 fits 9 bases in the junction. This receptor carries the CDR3 CASSLVAGVTDTQYF. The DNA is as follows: TGTGCCAGCAGCTTAGTAGCGGGAGTGACAGATACGCAGTATTTT.